This T cell receptor beta chain is from a study of regulatory T cells in long-lasting Graves disease. Study overall: Newly diagnosed Graves' patients took antithyroid drugs under 3 months. Study results and caveats: More public clonotypes were shared by persistent patients (2,741) than by new patients (roughly 870). Persistent-disease Graves' patients showed less TCR diversity than new cases.

CDR3 length equals 13 residues. Unmatched junction bases numbered 6, after V lost 6 bases and J lost 5 bases. Per the germline V gene, CDR1 is SQVTM and CDR2 is ANQGSEA. Time point reported: newly diagnosed GD, antithyroid drugs for less than 3 months. Preparation of the TCR library used RNA extracted from PBMCs. With regard to this clonotype: Its antigen is not known.

Library construction for TCR beta used iRepertoire HTBI primers and Arm-PCR of CDR3 regions. Using its own MiXCR run on the multiplex PCR reads, TCRdb lists one record per CDR3 protein. This table holds some 500,000 distinct CDR3 sequences, approximately 15% found once. These data were also filed under a second study, of T cells in Graves' hyperthyroidism and ophthalmopathy.

Material: peripheral blood mononuclear cells (PBMCs), obtained at new diagnosis, from a patient treated with antithyroid drugs. This receptor was obtained from a man aged 30-40 years with Graves disease. This sequence joins TRBV29-1 and TRBJ1-5; 8 bases are a match to TRBD1. The CDR3 spells CSVGDRGDQPQHF. DNA of the CDR3: TGCAGCGTGGGAGACAGGGGCGATCAGCCCCAGCATTTT.